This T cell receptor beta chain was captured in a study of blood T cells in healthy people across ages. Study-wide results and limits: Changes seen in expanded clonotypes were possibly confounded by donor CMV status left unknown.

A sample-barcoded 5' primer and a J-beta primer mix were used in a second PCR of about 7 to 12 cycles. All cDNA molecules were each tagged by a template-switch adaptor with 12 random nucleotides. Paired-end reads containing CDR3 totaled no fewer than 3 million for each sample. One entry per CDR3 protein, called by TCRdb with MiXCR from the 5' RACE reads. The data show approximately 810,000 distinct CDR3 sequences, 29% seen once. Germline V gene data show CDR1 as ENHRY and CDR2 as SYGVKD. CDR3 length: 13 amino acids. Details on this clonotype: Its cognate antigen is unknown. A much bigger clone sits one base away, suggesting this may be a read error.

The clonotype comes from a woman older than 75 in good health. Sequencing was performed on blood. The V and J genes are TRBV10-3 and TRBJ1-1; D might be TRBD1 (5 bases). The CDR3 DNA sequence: TGTGCCATCACGCAGCGGGGGAACACTGAAGCTTACTTT. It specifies CAITQRGNTEAYF.